This T cell receptor beta chain stems from a study of Ad26.COV2.S vaccination and SARS-CoV-2 variants (dated by TCRdb to 2020 to 2023). About the full investigation: Vaccine-arm donors came from COV1001, a multicentre, randomized, double-blind, placebo-controlled phase I-IIa trial of Ad26.COV2.S in healthy adults. The specificity and breadth of SARS-CoV-2-reactive T cell receptors after Ad26.COV2.S vaccination were assessed by TCRbeta repertoire sequencing. The TCR-sequenced set comprised about 32 samples: approximately 20 Ad26.COV2.S vaccine recipients, 5 placebo recipients and 8 SARS-CoV-2 convalescent individuals. Dosing of Ad26.COV2.S was intramuscular, at either 5x10^10 or 1x10^11 viral particles, delivered as one shot or as two shots spaced 56 days apart. Blinding of investigators to trial group allocation was maintained during experiments and outcome assessment. Participants in the trial were split at random into five groups of five each, receiving low-dose or high-dose Ad26.COV2.S once or twice, or else placebo on both occasions.

V was cut back by 3 bases and J by 2 bases, leaving a gap of 11 bases between them. The germline V gene sets CDR1 to SGHTA and CDR2 to FQGTGA. The CDR3 sequence holds 15 residues, the cysteine and phenylalanine included. Only CDR3 DNA is held: 45 bases, read in frame from base 1. Overall study results and their limits: Comparing responses between vaccine doses or regimens was not something the study was powered to do. Substantial breadth of spike-specific CD8+ and CD4+ T cell responses was reported after vaccination. Ad26.COV2.S recipients had higher spike-specific TCR breadth than placebo recipients (P = 0.0014). Vaccine and placebo recipients had similar non-spike TCR breadth, a finding consistent with the vaccine containing only spike. The authors noted that the TCR breadth and depth analyses may have underestimated total T cell responses.

This specimen's treatment or condition label, per the study, means: roughly 18 received Ad26.COV2.S at low or high dose, single or two shots; roughly five received placebo; per-sample allocation not given. For vaccine and placebo recipients, repertoires were sequenced using samples collected on day 63 after the first injection. In Cohort 1b, fewer than 30 adults aged 18-55 years were enrolled at a single site in Boston, USA, between 29 July and 7 August 2020. Ad26.COV2.S was a replication-incompetent adenovirus type 26 vector expressing a prefusion-stabilized SARS-CoV-2 spike protein from the original Wuhan strain. The immunoSEQ Assay was the method used to sequence TCRbeta CDR3 regions. After extraction, genomic DNA underwent amplification by bias-controlled multiplex PCR, followed by high-throughput sequencing. Under the source paper's analysis protocol: To quantify the absolute abundance of every unique TCRbeta CDR3 region, sequences were collapsed and filtered. Usable DNA was measured by amplifying reference genes present in all nucleated cells, and TCRbeta template counts were normalized to that usable DNA to estimate T cell fraction. Repertoire TCRs were annotated as SARS-CoV-2-specific when V gene, CDR3 amino acid sequence and J gene were exactly matched to a known reactive TCR set. The reference SARS-CoV-2 TCR set came from MIRA and was filtered for enrichment in COVID-19-positive ImmuneCODE repertoires, removing public or cross-reactive TCRs. Drawing on the MIRA antigens, annotated TCRs were analysed further at the level of specific ORF or position within ORF. Breadth was defined as the number of annotated unique rearrangements divided by the total number of unique productive rearrangements, and depth was defined as the summed frequency of the annotated unique rearrangements. Two-sided Wilcoxon rank-sum tests were applied when comparing TCR breadth between groups. Held by TCRdb, this immuneACCESS table contains in-frame sequences only and omits some clones. Under half of the omission traces to an unresolved V gene where checked; the cause of the rest is unknown. The V and J calls and clone size were taken over from that table, and D and trimming were inferred from the DNA. The sample table shows a few hundred thousand clones, and 87% are seen once. The top ten clones comprise approximately 3.6% of the sample.

A remark on this clone: What this receptor recognizes is not known. Base quality data are lacking; no much larger clone is found one base away.

This receptor chain uses TRBV7-3 and TRBJ2-1; no D gene can be assigned with confidence. The receptor's source is a person between 18 and 60 years old who received the Ad26.COV2.S COVID-19 vaccine or a placebo. The sequencing here drew on peripheral blood, taken in a trial of Ad26.COV2.S vaccine versus placebo. The CDR3 region reads CASSFWNGAYNEQFF. The nucleotide sequence is TGTGCCAGCAGCTTCTGGAATGGAGCCTACAATGAGCAGTTCTTC.